The 7 T cell receptor beta chains listed next were all sequenced from one sample in a study of T cells after yellow fever vaccination. MiXCR was run by TCRdb on the 5' RACE reads, yielding one entry per CDR3 protein. Of roughly 120,000 distinct CDR3 sequences in the sample, under 8.5% are singletons; the top ten hold roughly 2.6%. The material was CD4+ T cells sorted from PBMCs, obtained less than 11 days after the first yellow fever vaccination. The receptors originated from a man aged 18 to 30 who received the YFV17D yellow fever vaccine.

This clonotype was detected ten times or more. The rearrangement uses TRBV18 and TRBJ1-1; a possible D gene is TRBD1 (6 bases). CDR1 is KGHSH, CDR2 LQKENI, per germline. This CDR3 region has 12 residues. Trimming pared 6 bases from V and 5 bases from J, leaving 10 bases between. This CDR3 is CASSHRETEAFF. The CDR3 coding sequence is TGTGCCAGCTCCCACAGGGAAACTGAAGCTTTCTTT.

This clonotype was recorded many times. V is TRBV15 and J is TRBJ2-6; D gene unclear. Germline V gene lookup returns CDR1 LNHNV and CDR2 YYDKDF (reference sequence). V lost 8 bases, J lost 0 bases, and 17 bases lay in between. This CDR3 is built from 17 residues. The DNA for the CDR3 is TGTGCCACCGGCCGCAGGAGACGGTTCTCTGGGGCCAACGTCCTGACTTTC. Its protein product is CATGRRRRFSGANVLTF.

This clonotype has ten or more counts. V is TRBV7-2 and J is TRBJ2-2; 10 bases are shared with TRBD1. The germline CDR1 and CDR2 sequences are SGHTA and FQGNSA. The CDR3 runs to 16 residues. V was clipped by 5 bases and J by 5 bases; unmatched bases: 8. CDR3 DNA: TGTGCCAGCAGCCCCGGGGACAGGGGACGAACCGGGGAGCTGTTTTTT. Translating it yields CASSPGDRGRTGELFF. Supplemented by reference TRBV7-2 and TRBJ2-2, the full variable domain reads GAGVSQSPSNKVTEKGKDVELRCDPISGHTALYWYRQSLGQGLEFLIYFQGNSAPDKSGLPSDRFSAERTGGSVSTLTIQRTQQEDSAVYLCASSPGDRGRTGELFFGEGSRLTVL.

This clonotype was recorded at least ten times. This rearrangement joins TRBV4-3 to TRBJ2-1; maybe TRBD1 (5 bases). V was clipped by 4 bases and J by 8 bases, with 15 bases between them. The germline V gene has CDR1 LGHNA and CDR2 YSLEER. This CDR3 has 14 residues. CDR3 sequence: CASSPWGQPDEQFF. CDR3 coding DNA: TGCGCCAGCAGCCCATGGGGCCAGCCCGATGAGCAGTTCTTC.

As concerns this clonotype: The junction departs from the called germline gene at one end, perhaps through a read error. The chain links TRBV12-3 or TRBV12-4 to TRBJ2-5; D is undetermined. There are 12 residues in the CDR3. In nucleotides, the CDR3 is TGTGCCTGCAGTTTTACAACTGGGACCCAGTACTTC. It yields the protein CACSFTTGTQYF.

This clonotype has at least ten counts. The rearrangement joins TRBV4-2 to TRBJ2-1; 9 bases match TRBD1. Trimming took 2 bases from V and 7 from J; bases not matched to a gene: 9. The length of the CDR3 is 16 residues. The germline V gene has CDR1 LGHNA and CDR2 YNFKEQ. The CDR3 region has the DNA TGTGCCAGCAGCCAAAGAATACAGGGGGCTGGTAATGAGCAGTTCTTC. Its protein product is CASSQRIQGAGNEQFF.

This clonotype was observed many times. The chain links TRBV5-1 to TRBJ2-4, with D perhaps TRBD1 (6 bases). V lost 4 bases and J lost 5, with 10 bases in between. This CDR3 has 13 amino acids. Per the germline V gene, CDR1 is SGHRS and CDR2 is YFSETQ. The CDR3 loop reads CASSTRQENIQYF. The DNA of the CDR3 is TGCGCCAGCAGCACCCGACAGGAAAACATTCAGTACTTC. Looking up the rest from reference TRBV5-1 and TRBJ2-4 gives the full variable domain: KAGVTQTPRYLIKTRGQQVTLSCSPISGHRSVSWYQQTPGQGLQFLFEYFSETQRNKGNFPGRFSGRQFSNSRSEMNVSTLELGDSALYLCASSTRQENIQYFGAGTRLSVL.